This TCR beta chain was sequenced in a study of T cell repertoires in cytomegalovirus infection. Concerning this clonotype itself: The antigen remains undetermined.

TCRdb used MiXCR to reprocess the reads, holding one entry per CDR3 protein. Among roughly 700,000 distinct CDR3 sequences listed, 30% to 35% were seen once. The specimen comprised cultured PBMCs, sampled from culture after CMV antigen stimulation. The TCR sequence derives from a human donor in good health (CMV status not recorded). Some clones in this sample may be carry-over from other donors' samples.

CDR3 residues: CASSYGTIATYEQYF. CDR3 DNA: TGTGCCAGCAGTTACGGGACTATAGCGACCTACGAGCAGTACTTC. V is TRBV6-2 or TRBV6-3 and J is TRBJ2-7; 7 bases are a match to TRBD2. Unmatched junction bases numbered 6, after V lost 2 bases and J lost 2 bases. This CDR3 contains 15 residues. CDR1 is MNHEY, CDR2 SVGEGT, per germline.